The present T cell receptor (beta chain) was sequenced within a study of blood T cell repertoires in COVID-19. Study-level information: The origin of the acute and convalescent COVID-19 samples was the United States, Italy and Spain. T cells, B-cell-depleted T cells, or PBMCs provided the cDNA or gDNA that served as material.

Details on this clone: Since a far larger clone is one base different, this is likely a read error.

In germline, CDR1 is MNHEY, CDR2 SMNVEV (reference sequence). The CDR3 runs 14 residues. Original processing notes: Amplification with reference gene primers provided the estimates of nucleated cell counts. Generated by immunoSEQ multiplex PCR, the TCRdb table keeps only in-frame clones and is missing some. From that table come the V and J calls and clone size; the DNA was used to work out D and trimming. The sample lists about 110,000 clones, approximately 80% occurring once. Sequencing used peripheral blood. The chain links TRBV27 to TRBJ2-7; 7 positions match TRBD2. The source of this sequence is a woman older than 75 with active or convalescent COVID-19. The CDR3 DNA reads as TGTGCCAGCTGTTTTGTGGGAGGGCCGGGGGAGCAGTACTTC. Its translation is CASCFVGGPGEQYF.